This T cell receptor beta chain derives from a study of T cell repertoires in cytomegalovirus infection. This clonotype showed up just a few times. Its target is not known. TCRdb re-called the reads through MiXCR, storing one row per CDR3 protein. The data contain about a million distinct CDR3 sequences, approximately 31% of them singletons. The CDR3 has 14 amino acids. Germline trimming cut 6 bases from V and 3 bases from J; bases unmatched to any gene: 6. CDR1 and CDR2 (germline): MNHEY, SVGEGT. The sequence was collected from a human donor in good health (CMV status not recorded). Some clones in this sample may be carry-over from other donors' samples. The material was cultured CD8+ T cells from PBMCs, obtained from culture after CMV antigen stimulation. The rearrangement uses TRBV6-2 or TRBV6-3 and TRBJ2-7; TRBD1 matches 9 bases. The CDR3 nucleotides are TGTGCCAGCAGCGGACAGGGGCCCTTCTACGAGCAGTACGTC. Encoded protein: CASSGQGPFYEQYV.